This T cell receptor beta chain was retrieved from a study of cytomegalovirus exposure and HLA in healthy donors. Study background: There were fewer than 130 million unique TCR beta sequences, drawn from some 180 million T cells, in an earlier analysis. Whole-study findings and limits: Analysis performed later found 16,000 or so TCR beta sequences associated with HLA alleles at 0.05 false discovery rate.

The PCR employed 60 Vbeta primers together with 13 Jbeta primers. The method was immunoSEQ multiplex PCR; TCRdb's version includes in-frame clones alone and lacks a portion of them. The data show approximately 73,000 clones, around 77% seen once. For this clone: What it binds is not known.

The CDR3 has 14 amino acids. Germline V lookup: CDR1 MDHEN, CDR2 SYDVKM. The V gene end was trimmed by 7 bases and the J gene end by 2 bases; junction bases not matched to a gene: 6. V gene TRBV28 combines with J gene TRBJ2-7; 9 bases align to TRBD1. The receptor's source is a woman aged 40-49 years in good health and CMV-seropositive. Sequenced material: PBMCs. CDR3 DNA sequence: TGTGCCAGCACCCGGACAGGGGTTCCCTACGAGCAGTACTTC. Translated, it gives CASTRTGVPYEQYF.